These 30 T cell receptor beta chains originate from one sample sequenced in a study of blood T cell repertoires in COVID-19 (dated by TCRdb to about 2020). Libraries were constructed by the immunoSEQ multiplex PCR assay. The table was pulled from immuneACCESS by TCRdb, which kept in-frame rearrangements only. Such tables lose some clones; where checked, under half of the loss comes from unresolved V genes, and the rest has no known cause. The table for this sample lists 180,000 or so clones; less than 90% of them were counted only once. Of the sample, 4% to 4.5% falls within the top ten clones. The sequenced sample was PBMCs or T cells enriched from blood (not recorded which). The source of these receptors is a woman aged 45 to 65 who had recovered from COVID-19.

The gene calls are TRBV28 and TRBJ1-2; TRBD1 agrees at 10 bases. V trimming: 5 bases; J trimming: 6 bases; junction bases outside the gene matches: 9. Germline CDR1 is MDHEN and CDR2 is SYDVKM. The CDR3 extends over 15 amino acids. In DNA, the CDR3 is TGTGCCAGCAGTCGGACCTGGGACAGGGGTGATGGCTACACCTTC. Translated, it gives CASSRTWDRGDGYTF.

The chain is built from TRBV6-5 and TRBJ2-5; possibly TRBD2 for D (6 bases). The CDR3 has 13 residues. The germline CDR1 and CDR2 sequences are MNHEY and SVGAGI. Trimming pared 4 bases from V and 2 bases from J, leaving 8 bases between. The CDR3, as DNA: TGTGCCAGCAGTTGGGGACTTCAAGAGACCCAGTACTTC. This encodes CASSWGLQETQYF.

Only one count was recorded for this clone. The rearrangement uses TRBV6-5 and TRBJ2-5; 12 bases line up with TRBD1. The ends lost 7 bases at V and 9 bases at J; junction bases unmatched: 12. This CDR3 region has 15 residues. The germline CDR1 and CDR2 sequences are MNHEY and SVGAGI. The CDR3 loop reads CASTGPGQGAEAQYF. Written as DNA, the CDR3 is TGTGCCAGCACCGGCCCGGGACAGGGGGCGGAGGCCCAGTACTTC.

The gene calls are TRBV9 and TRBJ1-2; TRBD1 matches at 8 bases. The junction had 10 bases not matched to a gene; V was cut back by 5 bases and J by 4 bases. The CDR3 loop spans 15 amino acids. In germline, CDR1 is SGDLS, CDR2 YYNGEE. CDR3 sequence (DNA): TGTGCCAGCAGTTATACTCTACAGGGGGGCTATGGCTACACCTTC. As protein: CASSYTLQGGYGYTF.

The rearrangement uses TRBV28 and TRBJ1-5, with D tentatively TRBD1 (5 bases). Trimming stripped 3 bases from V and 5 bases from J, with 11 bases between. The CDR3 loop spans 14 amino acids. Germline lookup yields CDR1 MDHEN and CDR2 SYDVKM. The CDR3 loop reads CASSLGQTYQPQHF. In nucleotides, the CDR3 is TGTGCCAGCAGTTTGGGGCAGACTTATCAGCCCCAGCATTTT.

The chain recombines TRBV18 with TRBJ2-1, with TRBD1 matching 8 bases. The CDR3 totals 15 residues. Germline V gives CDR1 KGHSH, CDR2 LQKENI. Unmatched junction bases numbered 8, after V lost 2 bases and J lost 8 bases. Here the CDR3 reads CASSPVGTGSYEQFF. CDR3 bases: TGTGCCAGCTCACCAGTTGGGACAGGCTCCTATGAGCAGTTCTTC.

The CDR3 DNA reads as TGTGCCAGCAGTTCCCTGACAGATAACACTGAAGCTTTCTTT. It translates to CASSSLTDNTEAFF. The genes are TRBV28 and TRBJ1-1; D perhaps matches TRBD1 (5 bases). Trimming took off 4 bases at V and 2 bases at J, with 11 bases between the two ends. The length of the CDR3 is 14 residues. The germline CDR1 and CDR2 sequences are MDHEN and SYDVKM. Drawing the rest from reference TRBV28 and TRBJ1-1, the complete variable domain is DVKVTQSSRYLVKRTGEKVFLECVQDMDHENMFWYRQDPGLGLRLIYFSYDVKMKEKGDIPEGYSVSREKKERFSLILESASTNQTSMYLCASSSLTDNTEAFFGQGTRLTVV.

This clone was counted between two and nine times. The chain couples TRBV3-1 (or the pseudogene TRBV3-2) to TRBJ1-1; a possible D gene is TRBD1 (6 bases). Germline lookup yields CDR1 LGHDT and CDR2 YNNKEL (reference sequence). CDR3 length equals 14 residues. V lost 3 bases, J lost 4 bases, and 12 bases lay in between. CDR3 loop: CASSHNQGITEAFF. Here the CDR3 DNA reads TGTGCCAGCAGCCATAACCAGGGGATCACTGAAGCTTTCTTT.

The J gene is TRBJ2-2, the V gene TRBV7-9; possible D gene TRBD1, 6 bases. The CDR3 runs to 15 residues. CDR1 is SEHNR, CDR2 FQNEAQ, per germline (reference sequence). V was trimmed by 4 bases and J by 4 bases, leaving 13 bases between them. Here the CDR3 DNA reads TGTGCCAGCAGCTCCCTCCAGGGGACCACCGGGGAGCTGTTTTTT. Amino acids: CASSSLQGTTGELFF.

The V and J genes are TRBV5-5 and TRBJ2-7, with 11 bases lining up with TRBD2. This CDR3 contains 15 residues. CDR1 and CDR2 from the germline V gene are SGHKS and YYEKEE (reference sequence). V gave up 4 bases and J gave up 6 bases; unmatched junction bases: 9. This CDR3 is CASSALAGGSGEQYV. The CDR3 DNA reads TGTGCCAGCAGCGCCCTAGCGGGAGGATCTGGCGAGCAGTACGTC.

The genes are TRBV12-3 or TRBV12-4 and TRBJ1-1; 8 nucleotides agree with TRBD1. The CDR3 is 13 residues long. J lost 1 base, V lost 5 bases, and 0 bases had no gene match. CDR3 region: CASSDRGNTEAFF. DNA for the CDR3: TGTGCCAGCAGTGACAGGGGGAACACTGAAGCTTTCTTT.

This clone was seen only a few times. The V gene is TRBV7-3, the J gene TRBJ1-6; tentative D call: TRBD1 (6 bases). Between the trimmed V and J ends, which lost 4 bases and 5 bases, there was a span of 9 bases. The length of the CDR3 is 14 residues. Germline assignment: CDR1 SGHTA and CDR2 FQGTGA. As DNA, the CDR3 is TGTGCCAGCAGCTCCCAGGGGAATAATTCACCCCTCCACTTT. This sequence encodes CASSSQGNNSPLHF.

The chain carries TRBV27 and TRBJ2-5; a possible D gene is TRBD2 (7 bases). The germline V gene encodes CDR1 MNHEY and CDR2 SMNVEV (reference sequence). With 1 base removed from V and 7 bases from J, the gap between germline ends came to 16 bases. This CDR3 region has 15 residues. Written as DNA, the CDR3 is TGTGCCAGCAGTTTATATGGGGGGGCTACAGGGACCCAGTACTTC. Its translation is CASSLYGGATGTQYF.

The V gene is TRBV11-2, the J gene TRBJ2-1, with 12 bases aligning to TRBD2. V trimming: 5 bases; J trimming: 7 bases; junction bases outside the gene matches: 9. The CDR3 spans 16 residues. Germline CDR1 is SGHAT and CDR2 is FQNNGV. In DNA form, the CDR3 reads TGTGCCAGCAGCCCTCCTAGCGGGAGGGCTGGGAATGAGCAGTTCTTC. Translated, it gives CASSPPSGRAGNEQFF. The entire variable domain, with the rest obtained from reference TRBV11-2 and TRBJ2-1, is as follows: EAGVAQSPRYKIIEKRQSVAFWCNPISGHATLYWYQQILGQGPKLLIQFQNNGVVDDSQLPKDRFSAERLKGVDSTLKIQPAKLEDSAVYLCASSPPSGRAGNEQFFGPGTRLTVL.

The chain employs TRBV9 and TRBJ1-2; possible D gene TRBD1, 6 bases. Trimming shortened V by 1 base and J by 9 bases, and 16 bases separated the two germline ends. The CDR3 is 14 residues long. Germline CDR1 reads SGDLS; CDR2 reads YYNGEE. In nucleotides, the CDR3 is TGTGCCAGCAGCGTAAAGGGGCAGGGGTTACGCTACACCTTC. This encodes CASSVKGQGLRYTF.

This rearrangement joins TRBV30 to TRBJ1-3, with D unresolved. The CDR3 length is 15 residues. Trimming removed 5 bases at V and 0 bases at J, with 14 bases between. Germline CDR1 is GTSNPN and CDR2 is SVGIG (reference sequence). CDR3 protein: CAWGLDSGSGNTIYF. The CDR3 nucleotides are TGTGCCTGGGGACTTGACTCGGGCTCTGGAAACACCATATATTTT.

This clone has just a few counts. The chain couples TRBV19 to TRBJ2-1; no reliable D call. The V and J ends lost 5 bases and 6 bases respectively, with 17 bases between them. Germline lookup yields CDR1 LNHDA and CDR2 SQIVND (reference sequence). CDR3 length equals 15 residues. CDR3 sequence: CASSATPLISNEQFF. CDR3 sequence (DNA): TGTGCCAGTAGTGCGACACCTTTAATTAGCAATGAGCAGTTCTTC.

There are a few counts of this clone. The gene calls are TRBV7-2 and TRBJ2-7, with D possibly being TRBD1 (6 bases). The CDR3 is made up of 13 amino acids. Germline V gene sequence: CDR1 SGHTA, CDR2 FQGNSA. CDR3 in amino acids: CASSATGSSEQYV. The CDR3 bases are TGTGCCAGCAGCGCGACAGGCTCCTCCGAGCAGTACGTC.

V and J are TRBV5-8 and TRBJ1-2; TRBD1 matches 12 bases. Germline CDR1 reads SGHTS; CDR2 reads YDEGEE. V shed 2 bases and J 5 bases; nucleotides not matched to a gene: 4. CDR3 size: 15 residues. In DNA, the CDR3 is TGTGCCAGCAGCTTAGGGACAGGGGGCGCGTATGGCTACACCTTC. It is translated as CASSLGTGGAYGYTF.

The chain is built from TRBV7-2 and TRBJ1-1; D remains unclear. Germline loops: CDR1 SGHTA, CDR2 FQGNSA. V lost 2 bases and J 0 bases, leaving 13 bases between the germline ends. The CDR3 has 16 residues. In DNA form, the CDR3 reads TGTGCCAGCAGCTTATCCGGAAGTGGAGTGAACACTGAAGCTTTCTTT. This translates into CASSLSGSGVNTEAFF.

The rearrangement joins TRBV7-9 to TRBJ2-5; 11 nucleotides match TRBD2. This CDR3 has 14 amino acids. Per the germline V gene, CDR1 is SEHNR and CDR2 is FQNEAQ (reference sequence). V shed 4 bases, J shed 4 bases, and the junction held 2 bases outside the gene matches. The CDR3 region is CASSSLAGVETQYF. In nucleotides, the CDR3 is TGTGCCAGCAGCTCACTAGCGGGGGTAGAGACCCAGTACTTC.

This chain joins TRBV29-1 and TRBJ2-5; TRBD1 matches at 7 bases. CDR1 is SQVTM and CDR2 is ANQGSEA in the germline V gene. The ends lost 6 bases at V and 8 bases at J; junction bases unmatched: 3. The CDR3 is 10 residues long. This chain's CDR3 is CSVGQDTQYF. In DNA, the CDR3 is TGCAGCGTCGGACAGGACACCCAGTACTTC.

The CDR3 DNA reads as TGTGCCAGCAGCGTTGGGACCCAGCGGGGGGGACCCTACGAGCAGTACGTC. Its protein product is CASSVGTQRGGPYEQYV. The chain joins TRBV9 to TRBJ2-7; 10 nucleotides agree with TRBD2. Germline CDR1 reads SGDLS; CDR2 reads YYNGEE. The CDR3 runs 17 residues. The V segment lost 2 bases and the J segment 2 bases; nucleotides outside the gene matches: 10.

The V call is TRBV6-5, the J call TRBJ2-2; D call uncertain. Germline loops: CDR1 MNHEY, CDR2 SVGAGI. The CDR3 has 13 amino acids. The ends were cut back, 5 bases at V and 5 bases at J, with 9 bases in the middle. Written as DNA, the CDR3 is TGTGCCAGCAGTAAGCGAAGGACCGGGGAGCTGTTTTTT. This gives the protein CASSKRRTGELFF.

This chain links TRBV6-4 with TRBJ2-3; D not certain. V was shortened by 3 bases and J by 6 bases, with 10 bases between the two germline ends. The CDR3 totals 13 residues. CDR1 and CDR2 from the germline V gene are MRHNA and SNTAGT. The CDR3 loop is CASSEIPRDTQYF. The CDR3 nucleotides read TGTGCCAGCAGTGAAATTCCCCGTGATACGCAGTATTTT.

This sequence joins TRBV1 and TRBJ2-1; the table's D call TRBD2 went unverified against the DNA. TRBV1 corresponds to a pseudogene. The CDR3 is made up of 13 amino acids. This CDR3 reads CTSSQAYYNEQFF. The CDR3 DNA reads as TGCACCAGCAGCCAAGCTTACTACAATGAGCAGTTCTTC.

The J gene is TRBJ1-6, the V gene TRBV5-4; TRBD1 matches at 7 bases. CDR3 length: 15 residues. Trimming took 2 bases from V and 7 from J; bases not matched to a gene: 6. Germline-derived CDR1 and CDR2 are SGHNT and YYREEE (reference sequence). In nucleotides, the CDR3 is TGTGCCAGCAGCTTCTACAGGGGCCCAAATTCACCCCTCCACTTT. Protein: CASSFYRGPNSPLHF.

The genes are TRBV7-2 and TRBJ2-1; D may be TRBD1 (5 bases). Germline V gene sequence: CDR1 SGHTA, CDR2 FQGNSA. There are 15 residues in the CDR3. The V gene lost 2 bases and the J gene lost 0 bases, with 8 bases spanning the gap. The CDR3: CASSLQGSSYNEQFF. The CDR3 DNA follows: TGTGCCAGCAGCTTACAGGGATCCTCCTACAATGAGCAGTTCTTC.

The CDR3 region is CASSYQGYTEAFF. The CDR3 DNA follows: TGTGCCAGCAGCTATCAGGGGTACACTGAAGCTTTCTTT. This chain connects TRBV12-3 or TRBV12-4 to TRBJ1-1, with a tentative D call TRBD1 (6 bases). V was clipped by 6 bases and J by 3 bases, with 11 bases between them. The CDR3 loop spans 13 amino acids.

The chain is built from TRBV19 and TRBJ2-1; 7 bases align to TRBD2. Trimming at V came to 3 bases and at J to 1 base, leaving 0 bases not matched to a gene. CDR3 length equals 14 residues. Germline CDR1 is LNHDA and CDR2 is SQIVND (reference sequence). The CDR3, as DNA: TGTGCCAGTAGTATGGGAGGGTCCTACAATGAGCAGTTCTTC. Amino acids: CASSMGGSYNEQFF.